Listed below are T cell receptor beta chains from one sample, sequenced in a study of beta chain features in type 1 diabetes. Repertoires were generated with immunoSEQ multiplex PCR, while TCRdb's copy carries only in-frame clones and drops some. The sample has 310,000 or so clones, less than 10% seen once. Sequenced sample: central memory CD4+ T cells from blood. These receptors all come from a young woman in good health. Both conserved end residues are part of each CDR3. The D gene is left open where the match is weak. Clone size is not always given. Where it is, it says once, few, many or a class for expanded clones.

j_gene	abundance	v_gene	d_gene	CDR3aa	CDR3nt
TRBJ2-1	NA	TRBV19	TRBD1	CASSFGTGYNEQFF	TGTGCCAGTAGTTTCGGGACAGGGTACAATGAGCAGTTCTTC
TRBJ2-5	few	TRBV11-2	NA	CASSRPGHRPETQYF	TGTGCCAGCAGCCGCCCCGGACACCGCCCGGAGACCCAGTACTTC
TRBJ1-4	many	TRBV15	NA	CATSRDRDINEKLFF	TGTGCCACCAGCAGAGATCGGGACATCAATGAAAAACTGTTTTTT
TRBJ1-2	few	TRBV6-5	NA	CASSFGQNYGYGYTF	TGTGCCAGCAGTTTCGGACAGAACTACGGGTATGGCTACACCTTC
TRBJ1-1	NA	TRBV18	NA	CASSPQGGSTEAFF	TGTGCCAGCTCACCACAGGGAGGGAGTACTGAAGCTTTCTTT
TRBJ2-7	NA	TRBV7-2	TRBD2	CASSPGLAGGPREQYF	TGTGCCAGCAGCCCCGGACTAGCGGGAGGGCCGAGGGAGCAGTACTTC
TRBJ1-5	few	TRBV6-1	NA	CASSENPLSGQPQHF	TGTGCCAGCAGTGAAAATCCCCTAAGTGGTCAGCCCCAGCATTTT
TRBJ1-3	few	TRBV2	NA	CASISDPSGNTIYF	TGTGCCAGCATTTCGGATCCCTCTGGAAACACCATATATTTT
TRBJ1-1	NA	TRBV10-3	NA	CAISESLSDGGNTEAFF	TGTGCCATCAGTGAGTCGTTAAGTGATGGGGGGAACACTGAAGCTTTCTTT
TRBJ2-3	few	TRBV29-1	NA	CSVDPGPDTQYF	TGCAGCGTTGACCCGGGACCAGATACGCAGTATTTT
TRBJ1-2	few	TRBV18	NA	CASSLKPGPTYGYTF	TGTGCCAGCTCACTCAAACCGGGACCGACCTATGGCTACACCTTC
TRBJ2-5	NA	TRBV7-2	TRBD2	CASSLASGLVSYF	TGTGCCAGCAGCTTAGCCTCGGGACTAGTATCCTACTTC
TRBJ2-7	few	TRBV28	TRBD2	CASSLASGSSYEQYF	TGTGCCAGCAGTTTAGCGAGCGGGAGTTCTTACGAGCAGTACTTC
TRBJ2-1	NA	TRBV29-1	TRBD2	CSAPLTGTSREQFF	TGCAGCGCGCCCCTAACCGGGACTAGTCGTGAGCAGTTCTTC
TRBJ2-1	few	TRBV5-1	TRBD2	CASTPGGGDEQFF	TGCGCCAGCACCCCCGGCGGGGGGGATGAGCAGTTCTTC
TRBJ1-6	few	TRBV2	NA	CASSDFPAGSLGSPLHF	TGTGCCAGCAGTGATTTTCCGGCCGGCTCATTAGGGTCACCCCTCCACTTT
TRBJ2-3	few	TRBV29-1	NA	CSVVGGATDTQYF	TGCAGCGTTGTGGGGGGCGCGACAGATACGCAGTATTTT
TRBJ2-2	NA	TRBV4-3	TRBD1	CASSWGQHTGELFF	TGCGCCAGCAGCTGGGGACAGCACACCGGGGAGCTGTTTTTT
TRBJ2-3	NA	TRBV11-2	NA	CASSFNEGDTQYF	TGTGCCAGCAGCTTCAACGAAGGAGATACGCAGTATTTT
TRBJ2-6	NA	TRBV9	NA	CASSPGGAGGANVLTF	TGTGCCAGCAGCCCTGGGGGCGCTGGGGGGGCCAACGTCCTGACTTTC
TRBJ1-6	NA	TRBV19	NA	CASSMTGGNSPLHF	TGTGCCAGTAGTATGACAGGCGGGAATTCACCCCTCCACTTT
TRBJ2-7	many	TRBV7-9	NA	CASSSNTYEQYF	TGTGCCAGCAGCTCCAATACCTACGAGCAGTACTTC
TRBJ2-1	NA	TRBV5-1	TRBD1	CASSPDRTGGSEQFF	TGCGCCAGCAGCCCGGACCGGACAGGGGGCAGTGAGCAGTTCTTC
TRBJ1-5	few	TRBV19	NA	CASSWGNNQPQHF	TGTGCCAGTAGCTGGGGGAACAATCAGCCCCAGCATTTT
TRBJ2-5	few	TRBV5-1	NA	CASSLASGPETQYF	TGCGCCAGCAGCTTGGCGTCAGGCCCAGAGACCCAGTACTTC
TRBJ2-2	few	TRBV7-9	NA	CATTLPGNTGELFF	TGTGCCACCACCCTACCAGGGAACACCGGGGAGCTGTTTTTT
TRBJ2-7	few	TRBV7-9	TRBD2	CASSLGVSGIAYEQYF	TGTGCCAGCAGCTTGGGGGTTAGCGGGATAGCATACGAGCAGTACTTC
TRBJ2-5	NA	TRBV4-2	NA	CASSQDSGRETQYF	TGTGCCAGCAGCCAAGATTCCGGGCGAGAGACCCAGTACTTC
TRBJ1-3	NA	TRBV4-2	NA	CASSPTAGVAGNTIYF	TGTGCCAGCAGCCCTACAGCAGGGGTAGCTGGAAACACCATATATTTT
TRBJ2-1	NA	TRBV5-4	TRBD2	CASSPGTSPDEQFF	TGTGCCAGCAGCCCCGGGACTAGCCCCGATGAGCAGTTCTTC
TRBJ2-5	many	TRBV2	NA	CASSELGQGQETQYF	TGTGCCAGCAGTGAATTAGGCCAGGGTCAAGAGACCCAGTACTTC
TRBJ2-2	many	TRBV10-3	NA	CAINPRGDTGELFF	TGTGCCATCAATCCTAGGGGTGACACCGGGGAGCTGTTTTTT
TRBJ2-6	few	TRBV28	NA	CAAASGANVLTF	TGTGCCGCAGCATCGGGGGCCAACGTCCTGACTTTC
TRBJ2-1	few	TRBV29-1	NA	CSVAGQSWVEQFF	TGCAGCGTTGCGGGACAATCGTGGGTTGAGCAGTTCTTC
TRBJ2-7	NA	TRBV9	TRBD1	CASSSRDRDPTYEQYF	TGTGCCAGCAGCAGCCGCGACAGGGATCCTACCTACGAGCAGTACTTC
TRBJ2-3	few	TRBV27	TRBD1	CASSSTGRSTDTQYF	TGTGCCAGCAGTTCGACAGGGCGTTCCACAGATACGCAGTATTTT
TRBJ2-1	few	TRBV7-9	NA	CASSLVGSSYNEQFF	TGTGCCAGCAGCTTAGTGGGCAGCTCCTACAATGAGCAGTTCTTC
TRBJ2-5	many	TRBV28	NA	CASSLQETQYF	TGTGCCAGCAGTCTCCAAGAGACCCAGTACTTC
TRBJ1-5	few	TRBV18	NA	CASSPPERGNQPQHF	TGTGCCAGCTCACCACCTGAGAGGGGCAATCAGCCCCAGCATTTT
TRBJ2-5	NA	TRBV4-2	NA	CASSPNGGVKETQYF	TGTGCCAGCAGCCCGAACGGGGGCGTTAAAGAGACCCAGTACTTC
TRBJ1-5	few	TRBV5-1	NA	CASSLAGQGNQPQHF	TGCGCCAGCAGCTTGGCCGGGCAGGGCAATCAGCCCCAGCATTTT
TRBJ2-3	NA	TRBV5-1	TRBD1	CASSLQGTVGDTQYF	TGCGCCAGCAGCTTGCAAGGGACAGTTGGAGATACGCAGTATTTT
TRBJ2-2	many	TRBV11-2	NA	CASSSTRASTGELFF	TGTGCCAGCAGCTCAACAAGGGCCTCCACCGGGGAGCTGTTTTTT
TRBJ1-2	NA	TRBV15	NA	CATSPVRGSGGYTF	TGTGCCACCAGTCCAGTTCGGGGAAGCGGTGGCTACACCTTC
TRBJ2-3	NA	TRBV4-1	NA	CASSQDPFDTQYF	TGCGCCAGCAGCCAAGATCCATTTGATACGCAGTATTTT
TRBJ1-4	few	TRBV15	NA	CATSRGVREKLFF	TGTGCCACCAGCAGAGGGGTTCGTGAAAAACTGTTTTTT